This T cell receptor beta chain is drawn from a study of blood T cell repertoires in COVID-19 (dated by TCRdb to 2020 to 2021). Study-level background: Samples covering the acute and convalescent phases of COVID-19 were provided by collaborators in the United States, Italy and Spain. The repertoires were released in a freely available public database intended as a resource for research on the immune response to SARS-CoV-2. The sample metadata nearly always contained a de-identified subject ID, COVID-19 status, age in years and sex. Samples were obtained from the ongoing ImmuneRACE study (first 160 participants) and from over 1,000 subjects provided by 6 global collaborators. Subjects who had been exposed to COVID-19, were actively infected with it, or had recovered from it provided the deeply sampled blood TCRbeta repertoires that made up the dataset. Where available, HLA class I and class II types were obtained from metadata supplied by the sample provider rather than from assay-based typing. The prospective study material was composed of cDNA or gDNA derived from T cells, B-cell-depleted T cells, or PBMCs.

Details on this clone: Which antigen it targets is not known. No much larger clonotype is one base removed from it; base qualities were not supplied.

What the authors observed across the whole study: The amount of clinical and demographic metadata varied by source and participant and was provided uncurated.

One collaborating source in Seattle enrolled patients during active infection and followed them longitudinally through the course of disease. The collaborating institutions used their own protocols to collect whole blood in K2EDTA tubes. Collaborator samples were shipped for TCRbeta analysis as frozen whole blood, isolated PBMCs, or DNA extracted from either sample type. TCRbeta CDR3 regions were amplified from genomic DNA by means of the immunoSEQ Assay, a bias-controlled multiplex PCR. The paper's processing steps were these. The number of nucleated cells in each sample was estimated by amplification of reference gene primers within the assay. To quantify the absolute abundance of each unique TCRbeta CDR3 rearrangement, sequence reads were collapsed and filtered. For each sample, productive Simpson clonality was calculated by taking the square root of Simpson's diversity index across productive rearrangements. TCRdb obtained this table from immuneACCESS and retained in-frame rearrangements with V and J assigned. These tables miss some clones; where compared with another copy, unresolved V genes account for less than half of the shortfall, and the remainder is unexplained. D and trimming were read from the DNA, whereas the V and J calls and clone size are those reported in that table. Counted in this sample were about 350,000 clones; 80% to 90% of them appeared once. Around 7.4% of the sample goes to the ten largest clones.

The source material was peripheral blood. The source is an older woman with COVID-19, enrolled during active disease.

The DNA sequence follows: TGTGCCAGCAGCTCAGGAACGGGACAGGTGATCTACGAGCAGTACTTC. The encoded protein is CASSSGTGQVIYEQYF. The sequence joins TRBV7-2 to TRBJ2-7; TRBD1 fits 8 bases in the junction. The CDR3 measures 16 amino acids from cysteine to phenylalanine. The sequence is cut down to CDR3 DNA, 48 bases in frame from base 1. Trimming takes 4 bases off V and 3 bases off J; junction bases not matched to a gene: 11. From the germline V gene, CDR1 is SGHTA and CDR2 is FQGNSA. Reference TRBV7-2 and TRBJ2-7 proteins supply the regions before and after the CDR3; the full variable domain is: GAGVSQSPSNKVTEKGKDVELRCDPISGHTALYWYRQSLGQGLEFLIYFQGNSAPDKSGLPSDRFSAERTGGSVSTLTIQRTQQEDSAVYLCASSSGTGQVIYEQYFGPGTRLTVT.